This is a list of T cell receptor beta chains from one sample in a study of CD4 T cells in relation to SARS-CoV-2 and coronaviruses. Antigens of these TCRs are unknown. Profiled with immunoSEQ multiplex PCR; TCRdb holds only in-frame clones, not every one. The sample lists about 20,000 clones; more than 60% were seen once. The specimen sequenced was CD4+ T cells from PBMCs, cultured in vitro. The source of these receptors is a human donor in good health. The CDR3 runs from the conserved cysteine through the conserved F or W. A D gene is named only where the DNA matches it firmly. Clone size is not always given. Where it is, it says once, few, many or a class for expanded clones.

size: .
length: 11
J: TRBJ1-1
V: TRBV12-3/TRBV12-4
D: .
DNA: TGTGCCAGCAGTTTAGCCGGTGAATCTTTCTTT
CDR3: CASSLAGESFF

size: .
length: 15
J: TRBJ2-7
V: TRBV18
D: TRBD1
DNA: TGTGCCAGCTCACCCTCGCAGGGGGCGAGGTACGAGCAGTACTTC
CDR3: CASSPSQGARYEQYF

size: .
length: 13
J: TRBJ2-1
V: TRBV14
D: .
DNA: TGTGCCAGCACCCCCAGTTGGGGGGGCGCGCAGTTCTTC
CDR3: CASTPSWGGAQFF

size: .
length: 16
J: TRBJ2-1
V: TRBV5-1
D: TRBD2
DNA: TGCGCCAGCTCTGACGGGACTAGCGGGAGCATCTATGAGCAGTTCTTC
CDR3: CASSDGTSGSIYEQFF

size: .
length: 15
J: TRBJ2-6
V: TRBV2
D: .
DNA: TGTGCCAGCGTAGGACTACCGGCTGGGGCCAACGTCCTGACTTTC
CDR3: CASVGLPAGANVLTF

size: .
length: 14
J: TRBJ2-3
V: TRBV7-2
D: .
DNA: TGTGCCAGCAGCTTCCCGTCCGGTGGGGATACGCAGTATTTT
CDR3: CASSFPSGGDTQYF

size: .
length: 13
J: TRBJ2-1
V: TRBV7-6
D: .
DNA: TGTGCCAGCAGCTTAGAGCGGGCCAATGAGCAGTTCTTC
CDR3: CASSLERANEQFF

size: .
length: 16
J: TRBJ2-1
V: TRBV2
D: .
DNA: TGTGCCAGCAGGGGGTGGACATGGTCCTTTGACAATGAGCAGTTCTTC
CDR3: CASRGWTWSFDNEQFF

size: .
length: 13
J: TRBJ1-1
V: TRBV5-1
D: .
DNA: TGCGCCAGCAGCTTGGAGACAGACACTGAAGCTTTCTTT
CDR3: CASSLETDTEAFF

size: .
length: 14
J: TRBJ1-4
V: TRBV7-8
D: .
DNA: TGTGCCAGCAGCTTTCGGGAGGTTGGTGAAAAACTGTTTTTT
CDR3: CASSFREVGEKLFF

size: .
length: 13
J: TRBJ2-7
V: TRBV25-1
D: TRBD2
DNA: TGTGCCAGCAGTGGGACTAGCGACTACGAGCAGTACTTC
CDR3: CASSGTSDYEQYF

size: .
length: 16
J: TRBJ1-4
V: TRBV7-8
D: .
DNA: TGTGCCAGCAGCTTAGAACCGGGACGAGGGAATGAAAAACTGTTTTTT
CDR3: CASSLEPGRGNEKLFF

size: .
length: 13
J: TRBJ2-3
V: TRBV10-1
D: .
DNA: TGCGCCAGCAGTGAGCAAAGCACAGATACGCAGTATTTT
CDR3: CASSEQSTDTQYF

size: .
length: 13
J: TRBJ2-7
V: TRBV3-1/TRBV3-2
D: .
DNA: TGTGCCAGCAGGTGGACAGCAACCTACGAGCAGTACTTC
CDR3: CASRWTATYEQYF

size: .
length: 13
J: TRBJ2-3
V: TRBV12-5
D: .
DNA: TGTGCTAGTGGTTTGTGGGTCACAGATACGCAGTATTTT
CDR3: CASGLWVTDTQYF

size: .
length: 18
J: TRBJ2-1
V: TRBV5-5
D: TRBD2
DNA: TGTGCCAGCAGCCTTGAGGGACTAGCGGGGAGGTCCAACAATGAGCAGTTCTTC
CDR3: CASSLEGLAGRSNNEQFF

size: .
length: 13
J: TRBJ2-1
V: TRBV29-1
D: .
DNA: TGCAGCGCCCGGGGGAGCTCCTACAATGAGCAGTTCTTC
CDR3: CSARGSSYNEQFF

size: .
length: 15
J: TRBJ2-1
V: TRBV2
D: .
DNA: TGTGCCAGCAGTGTCGACAGGCGGGTCCACAATGAGCAGTTCTTC
CDR3: CASSVDRRVHNEQFF

size: .
length: 11
J: TRBJ2-1
V: TRBV6-6
D: .
DNA: TGTGCCGCTGGGGGCTTAAATGAGCAGTTCTTC
CDR3: CAAGGLNEQFF

size: .
length: 13
J: TRBJ1-1
V: TRBV5-1
D: .
DNA: TGCGCCAGCAGCTTGTCCCTAAACACTGAAGCTTTCTTT
CDR3: CASSLSLNTEAFF

size: .
length: 16
J: TRBJ1-4
V: TRBV5-4
D: TRBD1
DNA: TGTGCCAGCAGCCAGTCTGACAGGGGCCCTAATGAAAAACTGTTTTTT
CDR3: CASSQSDRGPNEKLFF

size: .
length: 15
J: TRBJ2-1
V: TRBV9
D: TRBD1
DNA: TGTGCCAGCAGCCCAGACAGGGTCCCCTACAATGAGCAGTTCTTC
CDR3: CASSPDRVPYNEQFF

size: .
length: 15
J: TRBJ1-5
V: TRBV19
D: TRBD1
DNA: TGTGCCAGTAGTCCCGGGACAGAGAATTCCCAGCCCCAGCATTTT
CDR3: CASSPGTENSQPQHF

size: .
length: 11
J: TRBJ2-7
V: TRBV5-1
D: .
DNA: TGCGCCAGCACCCTTGGTTACGAGCAGTACTTC
CDR3: CASTLGYEQYF

size: few
length: 14
J: TRBJ2-7
V: TRBV18
D: TRBD2
DNA: TGTGCCAGCTCAAGCGGGACGGACTCCTACGAGCAGTACTTC
CDR3: CASSSGTDSYEQYF

size: .
length: 18
J: TRBJ2-3
V: TRBV5-1
D: TRBD2
DNA: TGCGCCAGCAGCTTCACCGCGCTAGCGGGAGTTGCGACAGATACGCAGTATTTT
CDR3: CASSFTALAGVATDTQYF

size: .
length: 13
J: TRBJ1-2
V: TRBV9
D: .
DNA: TGTGCCAGCAGCGTAGACGGGGGCCGTGGCTACACCTTC
CDR3: CASSVDGGRGYTF

size: .
length: 12
J: TRBJ2-3
V: TRBV30
D: .
DNA: TGTGCCTCGGGGGTGGGCGCAGATACGCAGTATTTT
CDR3: CASGVGADTQYF

size: .
length: 14
J: TRBJ2-3
V: TRBV27
D: .
DNA: TGTGCCAGCAGTTTCGCCGGGAGCACAGATACGCAGTATTTT
CDR3: CASSFAGSTDTQYF

size: .
length: 13
J: TRBJ2-7
V: TRBV12-3/TRBV12-4
D: .
DNA: TGTGCCAGCAGTTTAGGACAGGACTACGAGCAGTACTTC
CDR3: CASSLGQDYEQYF

size: .
length: 16
J: TRBJ2-3
V: TRBV24-1
D: TRBD2
DNA: TGTGCCACCAGTGACCCTAGCGGGAGGAGCACAGATACGCAGTATTTT
CDR3: CATSDPSGRSTDTQYF

size: .
length: 22
J: TRBJ2-1
V: TRBV7-3
D: TRBD2
DNA: TGTGCCAGCAGCTTATTACCCGGGACTAGCGGGAGTCCCAAAAGCTCCTACAATGAGCAGTTCTTC
CDR3: CASSLLPGTSGSPKSSYNEQFF

size: .
length: 14
J: TRBJ1-2
V: TRBV19
D: TRBD1
DNA: TGTGCCAGTAGTATAGGGACAGGGAGGTATGGCTACACCTTC
CDR3: CASSIGTGRYGYTF

size: .
length: 18
J: TRBJ2-2
V: TRBV10-3
D: TRBD1
DNA: TGTGCCATCAGTGCACAGGGGTGGTCAGGGGTGCGTGCCGGGGAGCTGTTTTTT
CDR3: CAISAQGWSGVRAGELFF

size: .
length: 15
J: TRBJ2-7
V: TRBV6-2/TRBV6-3
D: .
DNA: TGTGCCAGCAGTTACGAAGGGGCCGGCTCCTACGAGCAGTACTTC
CDR3: CASSYEGAGSYEQYF

size: .
length: 15
J: TRBJ2-5
V: TRBV11-1
D: TRBD2
DNA: TGTGCCAGCATATCCGGAGTCGGGGGGCAAGAGACCCAGTACTTC
CDR3: CASISGVGGQETQYF

size: once
length: 12
J: TRBJ2-1
V: TRBV12-3/TRBV12-4
D: .
DNA: TGTGCCACCAAATTAAGTGGGACTGAGCAGTTCTTC
CDR3: CATKLSGTEQFF

size: few
length: 14
J: TRBJ1-6
V: TRBV19
D: .
DNA: .
CDR3: CASTSDGRNSPLHF

size: .
length: 13
J: TRBJ2-1
V: TRBV6-4
D: TRBD2
DNA: TGTGCCAGCAGTCAAGGTCGGGAGGGTGAGCAGTTCTTC
CDR3: CASSQGREGEQFF

size: .
length: 13
J: TRBJ2-5
V: TRBV28
D: .
DNA: TGTGCCAGCAGTTTGCAAGTTCAAGAGACCCAGTACTTC
CDR3: CASSLQVQETQYF